This T cell receptor beta chain is drawn from a study of technical replicates of blood from a handful of donors. V was shortened by 6 bases and J by 8 bases, with 13 bases between the two germline ends. Germline V gene data show CDR1 as DFQATT and CDR2 as SNEGSKA (reference sequence). The CDR3 runs to 11 residues. Only in-frame clones appear in the TCRdb table, and some are missing; sequencing was by immunoSEQ multiplex PCR. The repertoire holds about 56,000 clones, around 96% seen once, with roughly 3.1% in the top ten. The chain links TRBV20-1 to TRBJ1-2; D uncertain. The receptor comes from a human donor in good health. Some clones in this sample may be carry-over from other donors' samples. Sequencing was carried out using PBMCs. The CDR3 sequence is CSAPLISGYTF. CDR3 nucleotides: TGCAGTGCCCCCCTCATTAGCGGCTACACCTTC.